The clone carrying this TCR beta chain was observed a few times. Its antigen is still unknown. The data derive from a study of T-cell reconstitution after alpha-beta-depleted transplantation in children. Study results and limitations: Elevated TCRbeta diversity at day 60 was traced, in some patients, to surviving recipient T cells and thymic progenitors.

Preparation of the TCRbeta library was carried out with unique molecular identifiers. TCRdb recomputed calls from the PCR reads with MiXCR, one row per CDR3 protein. The sample shows 200,000 to 300,000 distinct CDR3 sequences, 20% to 30% of them seen only once. Germline CDR1 and CDR2: LGHNT and FRNRAP. After removal of 6 bases from V and 3 bases from J, the junction contained 4 bases not matched to a gene. The CDR3 is 13 amino acids. Here the sequenced sample was PBMCs, taken before TCRalphabeta/CD19-depleted stem cell transplant. The origin of this receptor is a girl aged 2-10 years with Fanconi anemia, due to receive a stem cell transplant. J is TRBJ1-2 and V is TRBV12-5, with TRBD1 identical over 7 bases. The DNA for the CDR3 is TGTGCTAGTGGCCCCCAGGGGGACTATGGCTACACCTTC. Protein: CASGPQGDYGYTF.